This record looks at one TCR beta chain sequence and its context. Which antigen it targets is not known. Base quality data are lacking; no much larger clone is found one base away. CDR1 and CDR2 (MNHEY, SMNVEV) derive from the germline V gene (reference sequence). Clipping removes 4 bases from V and 4 bases from J, with 12 as the unmatched junction base count. Including the terminal cysteine and phenylalanine, the CDR3 comprises 16 residues. Only CDR3 DNA is held: 48 bases, read in frame from base 1. TCRbeta CDR3 regions were amplified from genomic DNA using the immunoSEQ Assay, a bias-controlled multiplex PCR. The authors' analysis ran thus. Within the assay, amplification of reference gene primers was used to estimate how many nucleated cells each sample contained. To quantify the absolute abundance of each unique TCRbeta CDR3 rearrangement, sequence reads were collapsed and filtered. For each sample, productive Simpson clonality was calculated as the square root of Simpson's diversity index across productive rearrangements. The table was pulled from immuneACCESS by TCRdb, which kept in-frame rearrangements only. Such tables lose some clones; where checked, under half of the loss comes from unresolved V genes, and the rest has no known cause. V and J calls and clone size are those listed in that table; D and trimming were worked out from the DNA. Recorded for this sample are about 200,000 clones; about 82% of them occurred a single time. The leading ten clones occupy 0.8% to 0.95% of the sample.

These data are taken from a study of blood T cell repertoires in COVID-19 (dated by TCRdb to the early 2020s). Broadly, across the study: The collaborator samples originated in the United States, Italy and Spain and spanned the acute and convalescent phases of COVID-19. The prospective study material was composed of cDNA or gDNA derived from T cells, B-cell-depleted T cells, or PBMCs. Subjects who had been exposed to COVID-19, were actively infected with it, or had recovered from it provided the deeply sampled blood TCRbeta repertoires that made up the dataset. The repertoires were made available in a free public database intended to serve as a resource for research on the immune response to SARS-CoV-2. Samples were obtained from the ongoing ImmuneRACE study (first 160 participants) and from 950 to 1,500 subjects provided by 6 global collaborators. A de-identified subject ID, COVID-19 status, age in years and sex were almost always included in the sample metadata. Where HLA class I and class II types were available, the types were taken from metadata supplied by the sample provider, not from assay-based typing. General findings and caveats noted by the study authors: The quantity of clinical and demographic metadata differed by source and by participant and was supplied without curation.

In Seattle, one collaborating source enrolled patients while the infection was active and tracked those patients longitudinally over the course of disease. Collaborating institutions collected whole blood in K2EDTA tubes following their own protocols. For TCRbeta analysis, collaborator samples were shipped as frozen whole blood, as isolated PBMCs, or as DNA extracted from either sample type. Recombination linked TRBV27 to TRBJ2-7; TRBD2 fits 8 bases in the junction. The clonotype was recovered from a man between 60 and 70 years old with COVID-19, enrolled during active disease. Sequenced material: peripheral blood. In nucleotide form, the sequence is TGTGCCAGCAGTTCGGCTAGCGGGCGAAGAATTTACGAGCAGTACTTC. Its amino acids are CASSSASGRRIYEQYF.